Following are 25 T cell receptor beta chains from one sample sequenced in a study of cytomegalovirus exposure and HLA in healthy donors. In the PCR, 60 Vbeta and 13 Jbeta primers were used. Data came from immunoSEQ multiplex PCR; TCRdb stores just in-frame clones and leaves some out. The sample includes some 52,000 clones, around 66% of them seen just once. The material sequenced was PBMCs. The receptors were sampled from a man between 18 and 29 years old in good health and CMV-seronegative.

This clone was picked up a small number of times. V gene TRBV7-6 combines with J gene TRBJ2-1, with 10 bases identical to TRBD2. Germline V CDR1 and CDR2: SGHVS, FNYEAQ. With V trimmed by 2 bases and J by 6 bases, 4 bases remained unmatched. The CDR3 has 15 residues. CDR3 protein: CASSLRPSGGNEQFF. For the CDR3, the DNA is TGTGCCAGCAGCTTAAGGCCTAGCGGGGGCAATGAGCAGTTCTTC.

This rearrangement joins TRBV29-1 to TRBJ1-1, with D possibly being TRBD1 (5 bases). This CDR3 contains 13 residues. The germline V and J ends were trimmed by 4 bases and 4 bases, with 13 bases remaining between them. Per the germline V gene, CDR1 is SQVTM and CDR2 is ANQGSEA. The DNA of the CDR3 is TGCAGCGTTGGAAGGGGTTTGGGCACTGAAGCTTTCTTT. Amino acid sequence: CSVGRGLGTEAFF. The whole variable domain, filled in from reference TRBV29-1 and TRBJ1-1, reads SAVISQKPSRDICQRGTSLTIQCQVDSQVTMMFWYRQQPGQSLTLIATANQGSEATYESGFVIDKFPISRPNLTFSTLTVSNMSPEDSSIYLCSVGRGLGTEAFFGQGTRLTVV.

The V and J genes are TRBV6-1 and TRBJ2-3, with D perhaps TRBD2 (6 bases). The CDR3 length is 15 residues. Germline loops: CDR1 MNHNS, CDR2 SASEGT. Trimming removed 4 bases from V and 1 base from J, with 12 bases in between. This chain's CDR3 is CASSVAGWGTDTQYF. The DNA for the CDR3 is TGTGCCAGCAGTGTGGCGGGATGGGGCACAGATACGCAGTATTTT.

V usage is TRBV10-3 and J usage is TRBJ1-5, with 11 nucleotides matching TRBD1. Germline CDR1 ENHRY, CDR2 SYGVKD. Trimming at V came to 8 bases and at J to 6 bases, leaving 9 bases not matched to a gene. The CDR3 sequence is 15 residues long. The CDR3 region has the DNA TGTGCCATCCGGGGGGACAGGGGGTCCGGTCAGCCCCAGCATTTT. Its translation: CAIRGDRGSGQPQHF.

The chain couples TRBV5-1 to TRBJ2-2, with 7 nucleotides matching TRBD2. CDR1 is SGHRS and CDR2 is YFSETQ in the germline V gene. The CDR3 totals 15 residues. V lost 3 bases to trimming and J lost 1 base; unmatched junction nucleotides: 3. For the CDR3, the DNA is TGCGCCAGCAGCTCAGCGGGGCAGAACACCGGGGAGCTGTTTTTT. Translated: CASSSAGQNTGELFF.

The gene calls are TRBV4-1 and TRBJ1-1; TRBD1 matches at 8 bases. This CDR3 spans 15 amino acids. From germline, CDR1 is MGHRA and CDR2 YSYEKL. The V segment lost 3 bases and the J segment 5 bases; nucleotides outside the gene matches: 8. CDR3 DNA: TGCGCCAGCAGCCAGGTCCAGGGGGCAGGAACTGAAGCTTTCTTT. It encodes CASSQVQGAGTEAFF.

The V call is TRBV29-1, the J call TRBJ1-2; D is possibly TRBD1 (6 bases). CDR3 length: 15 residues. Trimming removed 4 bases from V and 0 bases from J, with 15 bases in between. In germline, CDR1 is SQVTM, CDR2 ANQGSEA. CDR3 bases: TGCAGCGTTGGGAAGGGGGGGCCAGCTAACTATGGCTACACCTTC. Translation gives CSVGKGGPANYGYTF.

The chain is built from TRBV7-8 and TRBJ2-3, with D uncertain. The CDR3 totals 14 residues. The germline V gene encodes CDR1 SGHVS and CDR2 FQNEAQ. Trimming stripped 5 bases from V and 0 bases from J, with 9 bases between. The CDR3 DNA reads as TGTGCCAGCAGCCCGCGACTGAGCACAGATACGCAGTATTTT. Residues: CASSPRLSTDTQYF.

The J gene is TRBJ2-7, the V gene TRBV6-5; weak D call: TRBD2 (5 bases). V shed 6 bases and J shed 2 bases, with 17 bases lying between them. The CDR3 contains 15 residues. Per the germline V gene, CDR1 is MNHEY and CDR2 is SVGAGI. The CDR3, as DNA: TGTGCCAGCAGCCAAACCCCGATAGCGCCCTACGAGCAGTACTTC. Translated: CASSQTPIAPYEQYF.

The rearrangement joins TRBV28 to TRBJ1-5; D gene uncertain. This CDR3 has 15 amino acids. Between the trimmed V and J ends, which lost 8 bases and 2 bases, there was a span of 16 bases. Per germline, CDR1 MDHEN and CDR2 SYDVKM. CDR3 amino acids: CASSPIEGGNQPQHF. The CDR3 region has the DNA TGTGCCAGCTCCCCCATTGAGGGAGGCAATCAGCCCCAGCATTTT.

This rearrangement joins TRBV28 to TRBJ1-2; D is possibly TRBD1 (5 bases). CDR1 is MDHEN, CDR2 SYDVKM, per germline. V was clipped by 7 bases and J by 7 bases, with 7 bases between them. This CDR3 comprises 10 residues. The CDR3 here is CASMGGGYTF. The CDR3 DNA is TGTGCCAGCATGGGGGGTGGCTACACCTTC.

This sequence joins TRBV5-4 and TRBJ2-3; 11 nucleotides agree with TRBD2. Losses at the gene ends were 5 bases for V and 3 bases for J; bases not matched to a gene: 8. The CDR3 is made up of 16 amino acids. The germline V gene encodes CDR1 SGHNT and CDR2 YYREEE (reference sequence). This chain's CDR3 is CASSPVLAGVTDTQYF. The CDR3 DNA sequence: TGTGCCAGCAGTCCAGTACTAGCGGGAGTTACAGATACGCAGTATTTT.

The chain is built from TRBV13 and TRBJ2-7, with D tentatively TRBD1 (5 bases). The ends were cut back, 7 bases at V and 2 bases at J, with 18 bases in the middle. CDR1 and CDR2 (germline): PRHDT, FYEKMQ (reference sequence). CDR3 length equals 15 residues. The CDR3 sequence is CASNSLIQGTYEQYF. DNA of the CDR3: TGTGCCAGCAACTCCCTCATTCAGGGAACCTACGAGCAGTACTTC. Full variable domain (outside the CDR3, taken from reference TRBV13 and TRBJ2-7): AAGVIQSPRHLIKEKRETATLKCYPIPRHDTVYWYQQGPGQDPQFLISFYEKMQSDKGSIPDRFSAQQFSDYHSELNMSSLELGDSALYFCASNSLIQGTYEQYFGPGTRLTVT.

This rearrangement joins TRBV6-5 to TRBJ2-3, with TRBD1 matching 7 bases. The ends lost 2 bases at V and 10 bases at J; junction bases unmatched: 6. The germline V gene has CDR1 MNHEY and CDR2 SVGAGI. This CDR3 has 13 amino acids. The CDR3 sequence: CASSYTPDRAQYF. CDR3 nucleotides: TGTGCCAGCAGTTACACCCCCGACAGGGCGCAGTATTTT.

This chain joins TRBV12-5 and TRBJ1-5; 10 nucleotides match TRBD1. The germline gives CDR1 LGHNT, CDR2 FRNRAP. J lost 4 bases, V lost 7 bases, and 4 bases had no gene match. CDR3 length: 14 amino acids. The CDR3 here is CASALGQGNQPQHF. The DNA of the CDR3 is TGTGCTAGTGCCTTGGGACAGGGGAATCAGCCCCAGCATTTT.

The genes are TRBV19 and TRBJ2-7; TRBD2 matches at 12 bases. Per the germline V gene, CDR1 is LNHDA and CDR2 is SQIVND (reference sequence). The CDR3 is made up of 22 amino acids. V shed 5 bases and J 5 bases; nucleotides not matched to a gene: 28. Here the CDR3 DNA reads TGTGCCAGTAGTTCGCTCGGCGGACAGGATCAACTACCGGGACTAGCGGGTAACGAGCAGTACTTC. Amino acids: CASSSLGGQDQLPGLAGNEQYF.

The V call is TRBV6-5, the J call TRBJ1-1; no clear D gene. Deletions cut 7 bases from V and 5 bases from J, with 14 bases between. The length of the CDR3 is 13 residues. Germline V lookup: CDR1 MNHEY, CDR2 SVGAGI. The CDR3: CASKLLGETEAFF. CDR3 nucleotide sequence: TGTGCCAGCAAGCTCCTCGGGGAAACTGAAGCTTTCTTT.

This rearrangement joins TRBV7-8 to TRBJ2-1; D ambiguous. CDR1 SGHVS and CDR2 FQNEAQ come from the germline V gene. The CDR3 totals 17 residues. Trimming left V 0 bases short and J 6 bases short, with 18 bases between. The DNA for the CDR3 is TGTGCCAGCAGCTTAGCGGTGAGCCGAACTACCCCCAATGAGCAGTTCTTC. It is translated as CASSLAVSRTTPNEQFF.

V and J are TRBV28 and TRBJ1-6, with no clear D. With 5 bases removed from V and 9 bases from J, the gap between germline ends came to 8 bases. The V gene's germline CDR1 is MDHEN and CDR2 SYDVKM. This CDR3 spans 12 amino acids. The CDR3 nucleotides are TGTGCCAGCAGTAAGAGCGTTTCACCCCTCCACTTT. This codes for CASSKSVSPLHF.

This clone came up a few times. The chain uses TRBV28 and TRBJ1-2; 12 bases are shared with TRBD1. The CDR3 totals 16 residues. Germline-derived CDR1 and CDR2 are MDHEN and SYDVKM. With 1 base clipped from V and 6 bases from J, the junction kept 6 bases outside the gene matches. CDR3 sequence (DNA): TGTGCCAGCAGTTTATCAGGGACAGGGGGCGCGAATGGCTACACCTTC. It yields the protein CASSLSGTGGANGYTF.

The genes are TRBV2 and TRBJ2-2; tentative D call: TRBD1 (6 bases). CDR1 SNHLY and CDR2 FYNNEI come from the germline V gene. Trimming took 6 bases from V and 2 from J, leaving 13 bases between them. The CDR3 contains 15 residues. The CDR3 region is CASRAGDPNTGELFF. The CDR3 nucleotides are TGTGCCAGCAGAGCAGGGGACCCTAACACCGGGGAGCTGTTTTTT.

This chain's CDR3 is CASSSSTSGDTQYF. CDR3 DNA: TGCGCCAGCAGCTCATCGACTAGCGGTGATACGCAGTATTTT. The chain uses TRBV5-1 and TRBJ2-3, with 9 nucleotides matching TRBD2. The germline V gene encodes CDR1 SGHRS and CDR2 YFSETQ. CDR3 length: 14 residues. J was trimmed by 6 bases and V by 3 bases; bases with no gene match: 5.

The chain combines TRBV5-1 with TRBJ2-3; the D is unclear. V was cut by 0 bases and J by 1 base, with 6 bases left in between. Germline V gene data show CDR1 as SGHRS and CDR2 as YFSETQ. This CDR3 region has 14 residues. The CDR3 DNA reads TGCGCCAGCAGCTTGGGAAGCGGCACAGATACGCAGTATTTT. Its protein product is CASSLGSGTDTQYF. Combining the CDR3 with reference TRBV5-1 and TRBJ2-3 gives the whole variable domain KAGVTQTPRYLIKTRGQQVTLSCSPISGHRSVSWYQQTPGQGLQFLFEYFSETQRNKGNFPGRFSGRQFSNSRSEMNVSTLELGDSALYLCASSLGSGTDTQYFGPGTRLTVL.

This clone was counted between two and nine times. The CDR3 protein is CAISDASGRDEQFF. CDR3 DNA sequence: TGTGCCATCAGTGACGCTAGCGGGAGAGATGAGCAGTTCTTC. The chain carries TRBV10-3 and TRBJ2-1; 10 positions agree with TRBD2. The length of the CDR3 is 14 residues. V lost 3 bases and J lost 8; bases outside the gene matches: 4. Germline assignment: CDR1 ENHRY and CDR2 SYGVKD.

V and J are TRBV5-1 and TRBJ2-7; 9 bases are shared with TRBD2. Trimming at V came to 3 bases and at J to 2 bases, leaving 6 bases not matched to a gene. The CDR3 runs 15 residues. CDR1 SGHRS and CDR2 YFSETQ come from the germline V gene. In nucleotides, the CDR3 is TGCGCCAGCAGCTCCGCCGCTAGCGGGGCCTACGAGCAGTACTTC. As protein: CASSSAASGAYEQYF.